This T cell receptor (beta chain) was identified during a study of T cell responses to AZD1222 COVID-19 vaccine. General study findings and limits: Researchers report vaccine-associated CD4 TCRs spanning spike, with dominance at 160-218 and 743-854.

Comment on this clone: The antigen remains undetermined.

V lost 4 bases, J lost 4 bases, and 12 bases lay in between. The CDR3 length is 13 residues. Per the germline V gene, CDR1 is SGHNT and CDR2 is YYREEE (reference sequence). The table came from immunoSEQ multiplex PCR; TCRdb's copy has only in-frame clones and leaves some out. The sample has around 120,000 clones, more than 70% seen once. The clonotype originates from an adult in good health. The chain is built from TRBV5-4 and TRBJ2-7; no reliable D call. Sequences were derived from peripheral blood, sampled on day 0 of AZD1222 vaccination. CDR3 loop: CASSPERSYEQYF. CDR3 DNA sequence: TGTGCCAGCAGCCCGGAGAGATCATACGAGCAGTACTTC.